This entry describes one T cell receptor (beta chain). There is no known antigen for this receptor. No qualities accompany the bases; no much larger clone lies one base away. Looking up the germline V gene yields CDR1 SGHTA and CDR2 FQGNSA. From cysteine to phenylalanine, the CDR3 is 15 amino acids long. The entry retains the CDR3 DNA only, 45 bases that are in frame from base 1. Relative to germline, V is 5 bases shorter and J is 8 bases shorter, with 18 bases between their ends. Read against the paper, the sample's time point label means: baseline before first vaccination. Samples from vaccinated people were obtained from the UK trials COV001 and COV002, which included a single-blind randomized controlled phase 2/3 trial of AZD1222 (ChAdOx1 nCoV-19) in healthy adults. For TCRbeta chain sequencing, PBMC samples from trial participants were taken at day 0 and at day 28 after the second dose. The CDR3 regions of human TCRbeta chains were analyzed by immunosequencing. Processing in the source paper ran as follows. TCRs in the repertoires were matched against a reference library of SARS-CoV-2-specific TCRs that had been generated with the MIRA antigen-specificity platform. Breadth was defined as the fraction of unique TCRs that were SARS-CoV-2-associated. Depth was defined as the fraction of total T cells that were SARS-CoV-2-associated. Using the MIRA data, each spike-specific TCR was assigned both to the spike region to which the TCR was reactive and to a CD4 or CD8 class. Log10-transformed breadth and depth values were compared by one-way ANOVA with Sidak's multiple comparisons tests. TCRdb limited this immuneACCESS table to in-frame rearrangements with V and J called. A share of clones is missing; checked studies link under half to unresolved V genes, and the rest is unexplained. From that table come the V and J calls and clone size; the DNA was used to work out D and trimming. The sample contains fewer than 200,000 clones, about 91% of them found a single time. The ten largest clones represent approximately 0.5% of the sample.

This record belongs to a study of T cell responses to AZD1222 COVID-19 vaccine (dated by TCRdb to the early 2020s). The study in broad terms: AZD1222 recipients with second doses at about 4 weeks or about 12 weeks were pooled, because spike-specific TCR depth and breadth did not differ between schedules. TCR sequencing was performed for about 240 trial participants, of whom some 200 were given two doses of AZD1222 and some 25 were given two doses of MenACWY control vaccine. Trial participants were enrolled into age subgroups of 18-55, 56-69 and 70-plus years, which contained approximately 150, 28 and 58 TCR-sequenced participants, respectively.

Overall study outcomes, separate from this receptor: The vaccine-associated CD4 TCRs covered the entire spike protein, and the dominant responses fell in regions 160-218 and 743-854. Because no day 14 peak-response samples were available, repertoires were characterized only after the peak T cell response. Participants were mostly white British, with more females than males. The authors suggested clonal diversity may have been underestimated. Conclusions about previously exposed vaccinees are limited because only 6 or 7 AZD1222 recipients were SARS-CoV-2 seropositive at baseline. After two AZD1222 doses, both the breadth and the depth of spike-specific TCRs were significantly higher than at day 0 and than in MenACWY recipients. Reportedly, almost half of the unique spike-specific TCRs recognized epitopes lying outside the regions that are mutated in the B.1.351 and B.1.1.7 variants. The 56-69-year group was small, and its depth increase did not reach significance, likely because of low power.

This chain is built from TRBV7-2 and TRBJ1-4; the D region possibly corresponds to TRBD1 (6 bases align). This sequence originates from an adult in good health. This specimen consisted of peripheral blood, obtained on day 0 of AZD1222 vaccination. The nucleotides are TGTGCCAGCAGCCCATCAGGGGTGATGGGCGAAAAACTGTTTTTT. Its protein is CASSPSGVMGEKLFF.